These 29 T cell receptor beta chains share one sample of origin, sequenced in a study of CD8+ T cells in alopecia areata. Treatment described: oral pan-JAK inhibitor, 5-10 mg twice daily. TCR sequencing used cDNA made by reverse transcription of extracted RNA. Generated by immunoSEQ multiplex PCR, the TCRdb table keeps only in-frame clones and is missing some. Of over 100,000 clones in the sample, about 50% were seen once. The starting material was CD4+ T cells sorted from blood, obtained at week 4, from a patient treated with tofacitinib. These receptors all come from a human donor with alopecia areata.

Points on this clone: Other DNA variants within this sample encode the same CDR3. The CDR3 is CASSVGGVQPQHF. The CDR3, as DNA: TGTGCCAGCAGCGTAGGGGGGGTGCAGCCCCAGCATTTT. The chain joins TRBV9 to TRBJ1-5, with D perhaps matching TRBD1 (5 bases). Germline V CDR1 and CDR2: SGDLS, YYNGEE. V shed 0 bases and J shed 7 bases, with 8 bases lying between them. There are 13 residues in the CDR3.

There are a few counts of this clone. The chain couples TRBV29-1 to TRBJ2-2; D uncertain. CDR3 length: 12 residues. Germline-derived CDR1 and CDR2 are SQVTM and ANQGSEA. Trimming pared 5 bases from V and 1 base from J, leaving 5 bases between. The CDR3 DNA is TGCAGCGTTCCCGTGAACACCGGGGAGCTGTTTTTT. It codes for CSVPVNTGELFF.

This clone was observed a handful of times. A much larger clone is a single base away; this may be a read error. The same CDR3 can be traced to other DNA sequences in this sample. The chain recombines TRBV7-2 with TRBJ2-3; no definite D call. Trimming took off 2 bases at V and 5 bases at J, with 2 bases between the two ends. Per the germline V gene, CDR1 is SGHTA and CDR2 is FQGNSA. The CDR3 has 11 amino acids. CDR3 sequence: CASSLLDTQYF. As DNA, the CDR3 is TGTGCCAGCAGCTTACTAGATACGCAGTATTTT.

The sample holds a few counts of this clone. DNA of the CDR3: TGTGCCAGCAGGGCAGGGGGCAAGTATGGCTACACCTTC. It is translated as CASRAGGKYGYTF. The chain couples TRBV2 to TRBJ1-2, with 8 nucleotides matching TRBD1. The CDR3 has 13 residues. Per the germline V gene, CDR1 is SNHLY and CDR2 is FYNNEI. V trimming: 6 bases; J trimming: 5 bases; junction bases outside the gene matches: 5.

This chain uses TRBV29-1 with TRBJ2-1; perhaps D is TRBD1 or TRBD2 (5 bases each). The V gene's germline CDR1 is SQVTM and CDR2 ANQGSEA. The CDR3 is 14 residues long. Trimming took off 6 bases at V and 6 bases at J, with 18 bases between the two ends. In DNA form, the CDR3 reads TGCAGCGTGTGGGCACTGGGACCCACCAATGAGCAGTTCTTC. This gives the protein CSVWALGPTNEQFF.

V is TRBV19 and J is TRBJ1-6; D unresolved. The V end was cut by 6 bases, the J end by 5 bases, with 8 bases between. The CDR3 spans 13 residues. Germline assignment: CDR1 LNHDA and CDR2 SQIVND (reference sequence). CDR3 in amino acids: CASRFMNNSPLHF. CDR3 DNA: TGTGCCAGTAGATTCATGAATAATTCACCCCTCCACTTT.

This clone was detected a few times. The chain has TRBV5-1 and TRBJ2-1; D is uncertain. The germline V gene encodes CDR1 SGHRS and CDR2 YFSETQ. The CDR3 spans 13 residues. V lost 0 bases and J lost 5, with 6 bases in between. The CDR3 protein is CASSLVEHNEQFF. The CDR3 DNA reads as TGCGCCAGCAGCTTGGTTGAGCACAATGAGCAGTTCTTC. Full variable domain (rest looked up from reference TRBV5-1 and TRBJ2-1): KAGVTQTPRYLIKTRGQQVTLSCSPISGHRSVSWYQQTPGQGLQFLFEYFSETQRNKGNFPGRFSGRQFSNSRSEMNVSTLELGDSALYLCASSLVEHNEQFFGPGTRLTVL.

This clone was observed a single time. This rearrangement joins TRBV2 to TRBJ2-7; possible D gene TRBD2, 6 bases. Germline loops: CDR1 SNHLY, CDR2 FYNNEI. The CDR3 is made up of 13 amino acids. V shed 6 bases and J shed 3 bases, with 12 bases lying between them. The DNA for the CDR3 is TGTGCCAGCAGACGTGACGGGAGCTACGAGCAGTACTTC. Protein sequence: CASRRDGSYEQYF.

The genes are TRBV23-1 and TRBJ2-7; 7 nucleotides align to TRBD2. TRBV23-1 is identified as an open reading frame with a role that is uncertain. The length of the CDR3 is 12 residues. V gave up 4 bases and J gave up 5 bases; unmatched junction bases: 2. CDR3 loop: CASSREGNEQYF. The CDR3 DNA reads TGCGCCAGCAGTCGGGAGGGCAACGAGCAGTACTTC.

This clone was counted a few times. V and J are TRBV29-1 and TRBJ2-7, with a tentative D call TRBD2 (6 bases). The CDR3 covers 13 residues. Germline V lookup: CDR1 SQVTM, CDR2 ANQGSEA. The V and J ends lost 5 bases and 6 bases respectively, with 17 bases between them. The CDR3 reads CSVRPLRGGEQYF. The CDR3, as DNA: TGCAGCGTTCGCCCCCTCCGGGGAGGCGAGCAGTACTTC.

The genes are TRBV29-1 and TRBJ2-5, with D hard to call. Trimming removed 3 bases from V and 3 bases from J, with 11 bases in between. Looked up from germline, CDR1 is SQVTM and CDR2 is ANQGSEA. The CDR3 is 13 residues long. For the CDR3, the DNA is TGCAGCGTTGATAACTGGATTAAAGAGACCCAGTACTTC. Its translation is CSVDNWIKETQYF.

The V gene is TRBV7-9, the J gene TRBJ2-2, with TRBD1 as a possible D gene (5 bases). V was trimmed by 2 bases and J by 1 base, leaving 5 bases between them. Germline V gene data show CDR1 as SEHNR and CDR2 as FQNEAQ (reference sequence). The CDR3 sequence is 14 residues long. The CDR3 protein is CASSLRGNTGELFF. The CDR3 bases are TGTGCCAGCAGCTTAAGGGGGAACACCGGGGAGCTGTTTTTT.

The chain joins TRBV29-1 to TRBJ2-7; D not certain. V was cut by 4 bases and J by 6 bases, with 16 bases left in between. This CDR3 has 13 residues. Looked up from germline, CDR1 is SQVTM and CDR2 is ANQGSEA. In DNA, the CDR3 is TGCAGCGTTGCCGGTCAGTATGGAGTCGAGCAGTACTTC. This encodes CSVAGQYGVEQYF.

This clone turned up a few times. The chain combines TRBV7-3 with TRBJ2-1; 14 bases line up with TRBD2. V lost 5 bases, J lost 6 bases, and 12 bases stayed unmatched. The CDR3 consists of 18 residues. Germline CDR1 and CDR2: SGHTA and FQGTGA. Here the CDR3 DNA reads TGTGCCAGCAGCCGAAACCGAGGACTAGCGGGAGGCGCCAATGAGCAGTTCTTC. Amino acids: CASSRNRGLAGGANEQFF.

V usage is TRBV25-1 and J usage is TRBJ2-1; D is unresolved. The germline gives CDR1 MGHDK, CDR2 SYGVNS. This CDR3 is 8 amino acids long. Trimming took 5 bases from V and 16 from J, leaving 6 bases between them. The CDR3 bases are TGTGCCAGCAGTTCGTATTTCTTC. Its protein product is CASSSYFF.

This chain's CDR3 is CAWSVSGNEAFF. The CDR3 nucleotides are TGTGCCTGGAGTGTATCGGGAAATGAAGCTTTCTTT. The chain uses TRBV30 and TRBJ1-1; no reliable D call. This CDR3 has 12 residues. Germline CDR1 GTSNPN, CDR2 SVGIG (reference sequence). V gave up 0 bases and J gave up 7 bases, with 9 bases separating them. The full variable domain, completed using reference TRBV30 and TRBJ1-1, is SQTIHQWPATLVQPVGSPLSLECTVEGTSNPNLYWYRQAAGRGLQLLFYSVGIGQISSEVPQNLSASRPQDRQFILSSKKLLLSDSGFYLCAWSVSGNEAFFGQGTRLTVV.

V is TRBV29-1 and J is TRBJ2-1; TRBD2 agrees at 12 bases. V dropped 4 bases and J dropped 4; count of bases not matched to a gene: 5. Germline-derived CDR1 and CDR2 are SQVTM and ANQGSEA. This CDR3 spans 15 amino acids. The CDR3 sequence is CSVAGLAGIYNEQFF. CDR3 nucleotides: TGCAGCGTTGCAGGACTAGCGGGGATATACAATGAGCAGTTCTTC.

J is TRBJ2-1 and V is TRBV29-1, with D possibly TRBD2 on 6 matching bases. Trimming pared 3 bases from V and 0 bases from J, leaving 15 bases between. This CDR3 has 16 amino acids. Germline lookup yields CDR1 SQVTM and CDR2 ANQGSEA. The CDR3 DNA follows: TGCAGCGTTGAGGAGGGGCGTCTCAACTCCTACAATGAGCAGTTCTTC. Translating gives CSVEEGRLNSYNEQFF.

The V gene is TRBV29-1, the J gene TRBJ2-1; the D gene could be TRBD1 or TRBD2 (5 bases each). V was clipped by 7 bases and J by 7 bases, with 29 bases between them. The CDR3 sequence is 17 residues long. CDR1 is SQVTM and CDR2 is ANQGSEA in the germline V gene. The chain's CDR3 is CSADRRGRRVAGNEQFF. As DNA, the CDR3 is TGCAGCGCAGACCGACGGGGCCGCAGGGTCGCAGGGAATGAGCAGTTCTTC.

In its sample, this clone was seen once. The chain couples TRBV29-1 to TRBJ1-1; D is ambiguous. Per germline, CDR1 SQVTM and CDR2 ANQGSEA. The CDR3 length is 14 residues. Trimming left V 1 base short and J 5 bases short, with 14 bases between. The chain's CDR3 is CSVEGRLGLTEAFF. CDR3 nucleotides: TGCAGCGTTGAAGGCCGGCTCGGCTTGACTGAAGCTTTCTTT. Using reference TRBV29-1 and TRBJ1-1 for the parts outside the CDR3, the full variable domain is SAVISQKPSRDICQRGTSLTIQCQVDSQVTMMFWYRQQPGQSLTLIATANQGSEATYESGFVIDKFPISRPNLTFSTLTVSNMSPEDSSIYLCSVEGRLGLTEAFFGQGTRLTVV.

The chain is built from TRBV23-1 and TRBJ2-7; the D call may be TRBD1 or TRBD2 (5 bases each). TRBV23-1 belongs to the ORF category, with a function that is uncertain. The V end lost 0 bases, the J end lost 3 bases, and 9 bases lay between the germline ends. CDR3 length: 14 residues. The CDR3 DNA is TGCGCCAGCAGTCAATCGGGGACCTTCTACGAGCAGTACTTC. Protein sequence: CASSQSGTFYEQYF.

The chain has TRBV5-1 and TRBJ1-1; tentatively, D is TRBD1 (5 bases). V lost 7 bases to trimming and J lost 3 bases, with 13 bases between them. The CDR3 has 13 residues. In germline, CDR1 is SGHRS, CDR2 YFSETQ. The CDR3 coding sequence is TGCGCCAGCCGCCAACAGGAGGACACTGAAGCTTTCTTT. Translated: CASRQQEDTEAFF.

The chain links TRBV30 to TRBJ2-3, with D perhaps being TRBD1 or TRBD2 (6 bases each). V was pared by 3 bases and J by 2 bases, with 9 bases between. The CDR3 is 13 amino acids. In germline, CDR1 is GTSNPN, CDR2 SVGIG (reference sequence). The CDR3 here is CAWRRGHTDTQYF. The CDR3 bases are TGTGCCTGGAGGCGGGGACACACAGATACGCAGTATTTT.

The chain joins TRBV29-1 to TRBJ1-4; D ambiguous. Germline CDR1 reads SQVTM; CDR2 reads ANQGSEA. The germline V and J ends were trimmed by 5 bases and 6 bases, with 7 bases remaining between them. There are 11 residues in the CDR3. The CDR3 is CSVRLDEKLFF. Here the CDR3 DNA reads TGCAGCGTTCGGTTGGATGAAAAACTGTTTTTT.

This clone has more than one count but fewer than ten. CDR3 sequence: CASRKGASTGELFF. The CDR3 DNA reads TGCGCCAGCAGGAAGGGGGCCAGCACCGGGGAGCTGTTTTTT. The chain employs TRBV5-1 and TRBJ2-2; 7 bases match TRBD1. J lost 4 bases, V lost 5 bases, and 5 bases had no gene match. The germline CDR1 and CDR2 sequences are SGHRS and YFSETQ. CDR3 length: 14 residues.

Here the CDR3 DNA reads TGTGCCAGCAGCCAAGGGGAAATTAGGGATCAGCCCCAGCATTTT. It is translated as CASSQGEIRDQPQHF. The gene calls are TRBV7-9 and TRBJ1-5; TRBD1 might be the D (5 bases). The germline V gene encodes CDR1 SEHNR and CDR2 FQNEAQ (reference sequence). This CDR3 comprises 15 residues. V lost 5 bases to trimming and J lost 5 bases, with 16 bases between them. The full variable domain, in which reference TRBV7-9 and TRBJ1-5 provide the parts outside the CDR3, is DTGVSQNPRHKITKRGQNVTFRCDPISEHNRLYWYRQTLGQGPEFLTYFQNEAQLEKSRLLSDRFSAERPKGSFSTLEIQRTEQGDSAMYLCASSQGEIRDQPQHFGDGTRLSIL.

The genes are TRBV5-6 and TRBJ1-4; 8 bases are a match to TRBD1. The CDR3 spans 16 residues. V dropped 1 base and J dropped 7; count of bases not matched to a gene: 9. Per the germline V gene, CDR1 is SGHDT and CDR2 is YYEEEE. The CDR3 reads CASSLLGAGGGEKLFF. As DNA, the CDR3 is TGTGCCAGCAGCTTGTTGGGGGCAGGGGGCGGTGAAAAACTGTTTTTT.

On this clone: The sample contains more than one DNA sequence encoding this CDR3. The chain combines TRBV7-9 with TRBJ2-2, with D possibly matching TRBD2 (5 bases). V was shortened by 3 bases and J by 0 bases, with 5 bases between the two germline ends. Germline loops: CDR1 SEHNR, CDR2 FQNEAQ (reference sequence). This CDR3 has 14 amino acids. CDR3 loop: CASSLGANTGELFF. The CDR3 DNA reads TGTGCCAGCAGCTTGGGAGCGAACACCGGGGAGCTGTTTTTT.

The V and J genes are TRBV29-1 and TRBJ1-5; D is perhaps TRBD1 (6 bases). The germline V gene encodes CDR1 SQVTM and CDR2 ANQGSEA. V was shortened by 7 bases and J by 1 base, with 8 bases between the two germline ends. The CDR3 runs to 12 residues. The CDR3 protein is CSAGQSNQPQHF. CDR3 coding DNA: TGCAGCGCCGGACAGAGCAATCAGCCCCAGCATTTT.